This T cell receptor (beta chain) was recorded in a study of T cell responses to AZD1222 COVID-19 vaccine. Study-wide findings and caveats: At baseline, seropositivity was found in only six or seven AZD1222 recipients. Clonal diversity was possibly underestimated, and the donors were mostly white British, with more females. Repertoires in all cases were sampled only once the peak T cell response had passed.

This CDR3 comprises 14 residues. Per germline, CDR1 SGHNT and CDR2 YYREEE (reference sequence). Trimming shortened V by 2 bases and J by 5 bases, and 13 bases separated the two germline ends. With respect to this clone: As yet, its antigen is unknown.

Using immunoSEQ multiplex PCR, the repertoire was profiled, and TCRdb retains in-frame clones only, with some absent. Of 100,000 to 150,000 clones listed, 80% to 90% are singletons. The chain has TRBV5-4 and TRBJ2-5, with D unresolved. This TCR came from an adult who received the AZD1222 COVID-19 vaccine. The specimen was peripheral blood, collected 28 days after the second AZD1222 dose. CDR3 amino acids: CASSFPGSSETQYF. The DNA for the CDR3 is TGTGCCAGCAGCTTCCCGGGCAGCTCCGAGACCCAGTACTTC. The whole variable domain, filled in from reference TRBV5-4 and TRBJ2-5, reads ETGVTQSPTHLIKTRGQQVTLRCSSQSGHNTVSWYQQALGQGPQFIFQYYREEENGRGNFPPRFSGLQFPNYSSELNVNALELDDSALYLCASSFPGSSETQYFGPGTRLLVL.